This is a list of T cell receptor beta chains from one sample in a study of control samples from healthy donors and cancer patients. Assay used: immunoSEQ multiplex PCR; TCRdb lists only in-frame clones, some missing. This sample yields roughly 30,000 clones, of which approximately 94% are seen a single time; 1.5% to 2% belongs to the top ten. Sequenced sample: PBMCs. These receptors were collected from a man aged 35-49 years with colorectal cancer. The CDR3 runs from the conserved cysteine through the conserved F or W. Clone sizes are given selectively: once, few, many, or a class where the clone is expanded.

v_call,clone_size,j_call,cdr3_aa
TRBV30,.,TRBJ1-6,CAWRPRDLTSSPLHF
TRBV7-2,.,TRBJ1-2,CASSLGGRETNYGYTF
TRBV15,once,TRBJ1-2,CATSRDRTNYGYTF
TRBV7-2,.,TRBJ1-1,CASSPPKGYTEAFF
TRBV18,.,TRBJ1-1,CASSPATAVNTEAFF
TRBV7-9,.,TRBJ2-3,CASSRGRGGTSGASDTQYF
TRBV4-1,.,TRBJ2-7,CASSQVPVDVEQYF
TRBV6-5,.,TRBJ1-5,CASSYSFEGPQHF
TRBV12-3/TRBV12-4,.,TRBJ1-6,CASGQGTNSPLHF
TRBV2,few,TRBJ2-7,CASNLQGRGSHEQYF
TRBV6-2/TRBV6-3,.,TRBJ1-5,CASSTDRLVVQSQPQHF
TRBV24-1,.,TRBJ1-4,CATSDLRLSVLEKLFF
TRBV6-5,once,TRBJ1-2,CASSRATGAYGYTF
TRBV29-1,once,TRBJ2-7,CSVGDRGYEQYF
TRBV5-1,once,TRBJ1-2,CASSSQGDRTGYTF
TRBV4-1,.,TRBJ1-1,CASSHPIHRGTEAFF
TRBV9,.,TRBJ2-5,CASSVGGRSQETQYF
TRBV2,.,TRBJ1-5,CASRADPTGSQPQHF
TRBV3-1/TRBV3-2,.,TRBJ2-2,CASSQDRVRGELFF
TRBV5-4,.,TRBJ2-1,CASSLRAGTYNEQFF
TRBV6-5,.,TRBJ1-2,CASRVGAQGYTF
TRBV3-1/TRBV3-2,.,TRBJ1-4,CASSPREANEKLFF
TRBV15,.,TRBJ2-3,CATSRRTQVTDTQYF
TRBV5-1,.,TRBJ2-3,CASSTAGGFTDTQYF
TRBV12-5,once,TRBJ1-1,CASGLGGYTEAFF
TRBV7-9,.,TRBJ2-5,CASSLAGGGETQYF
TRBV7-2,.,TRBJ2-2,CASSLGGARVELFF
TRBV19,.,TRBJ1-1,CASSSRSGVRNTEAFF
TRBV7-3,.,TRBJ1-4,CASSLRLNEKLFF
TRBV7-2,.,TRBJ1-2,CASSTRTGGGNYGYTF
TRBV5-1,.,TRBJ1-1,CASSLYRVAGTEAFF
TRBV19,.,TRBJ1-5,CASSIGAQGKQPQHF